The entry that follows covers one TCR beta chain sequence. At one end the junction does not follow the germline gene, possibly because of a read error. The data originate from a study of cytomegalovirus exposure and HLA in healthy donors. Turning to the study itself: Out of about 190 million T cells, an earlier analysis found around 120 million unique TCR beta sequences in total.

The PCR contained 60 Vbeta and 13 Jbeta primers. Original data processing: In a later analysis, 8.5 million to 14 million of around 75 million unique beta chains occurred in at least two donors. TCRdb's copy holds only in-frame clones and misses some; the assay was immunoSEQ multiplex PCR. From that table come the V and J calls and clone size; the DNA was used to work out D and trimming. The repertoire holds some 190,000 clones, with around 80% as singletons. Germline V gene sequence: CDR1 SGHVS, CDR2 FQNEAQ. This CDR3 spans 14 amino acids. Unrecorded immune exposure was likely among donors, who were nominally healthy when sampled.

The chain is built from TRBV7-8 and TRBJ1-5; D uncertain. The sample consisted of PBMCs. This clonotype originated in a man between 18 and 35 years old in good health and CMV-seronegative. This chain's CDR3 is CASSLAGRNQPQHF. The CDR3 DNA reads TGTGCCAGCAGCCTAGCGGGGAGGAATCAGCCCCAGCATTTT.